Sequencing of this T cell receptor (beta chain) was carried out in a study of blood T cells in healthy people across ages. Concerning this clonotype itself: Its target is not known.

CDR3 size: 16 residues. Germline V gene lookup returns CDR1 LNHDA and CDR2 SQIVND (reference sequence). Losses at the gene ends were 4 bases for V and 1 base for J; bases not matched to a gene: 3. Study-wide results and caveats: Higher diversity and more naive CD4+ cells were features of long-lived donors, compared to aged donors.

A J-beta primer mix and a sample-barcoded 5' primer were used in a second PCR of roughly 6 to 11 cycles. MiXCR was run by TCRdb on the 5' RACE reads, yielding one entry per CDR3 protein. The table shows about 1.1 million distinct CDR3 sequences, with 35% to 45% occurring only once. The study recruited healthy Caucasian donors from Russia who were aged about 6 to 90. Drawn from each donor were 8.5 to 10 milliliters of peripheral blood. The source is a man younger than 35 in good health. The sequenced sample consisted of blood. The chain has TRBV19 and TRBJ2-3; TRBD1 agrees at 12 bases. CDR3 in amino acids: CASSRGQGAGTDTQYF. CDR3 coding DNA: TGTGCCAGTAGTAGGGGACAGGGGGCTGGCACAGATACGCAGTATTTT.